The 8 T cell receptor beta chains below all came from one sample that was sequenced in a study of vaccination and CD4 T cells after COVID-19 (dated by TCRdb to between 2020 and 2023). These receptors are not linked to any known antigen. Per the publication, the treatment or condition label means: roughly 11-day PBMC culture with coronavirus spike peptide pools or control peptides (ViraFEST assay). The library relied on PCR. The data were produced on an Illumina iSeq 100. TCR sequencing of DNA from cultured CD4+ T cells used the Oncomine TCR Beta short-read assay at the Johns Hopkins FTIC core. Starting from the raw public reads, TCRdb applied fastp trimming at Q25, assembled clones with MiXCR and retained in-frame beta chains. Records with the same CDR3 protein are collapsed into one entry carrying the most frequent genes and DNA. The sample records about 16,000 distinct CDR3 sequences, approximately 54% of which are singletons. The ten biggest clones cover 7.4% of the sample.

Sequenced: CD4+ T cells from blood, cultured in vitro. Receptor source: a human donor who had recovered from COVID-19.

This clonotype showed up just a few times. The chain combines TRBV7-9 with TRBJ2-7, with D unclear. Between the trimmed V and J ends, which lost 1 base and 9 bases, there was a span of 10 bases. Germline loops: CDR1 SEHNR, CDR2 FQNEAQ (reference sequence). CDR3 length: 12 residues. In DNA form, the CDR3 reads TGTGCCAGCAGCTTAGAGGTTGAGCGGCAGTACTTC. Translation: CASSLEVERQYF.

This rearrangement joins TRBV4-2 to TRBJ2-2; 8 positions match TRBD1. CDR1 is LGHNA and CDR2 is YNFKEQ in the germline V gene. Trimming cost V 4 bases and J 3 bases; bases outside gene matches: 10. The CDR3 covers 17 residues. The CDR3 region is CASSLSDRGLDTGELFF. The CDR3 nucleotides are TGTGCCAGCAGCCTATCCGACAGGGGCCTAGACACCGGGGAGCTGTTTTTT.

CDR3 nucleotides: TGTGCCAGCAGCCCAACAGGGGGAAAGGGCAATGAGCAGTTCTTC. It translates to CASSPTGGKGNEQFF. The chain links TRBV11-3 to TRBJ2-1, with TRBD1 matching 8 bases. The J segment lost 6 bases and the V segment lost 5 bases, leaving 9 bases of the junction unmatched. There are 15 residues in the CDR3. CDR1 is SGHNT, CDR2 YENEEA, per germline.

V gene TRBV7-3 combines with J gene TRBJ2-3; D gene unclear. The CDR3 spans 13 residues. Germline V gives CDR1 SGHTA, CDR2 FQGTGA. The V and J ends lost 5 bases and 4 bases respectively, with 10 bases between them. The CDR3 protein is CASSPSTADTQYF. The CDR3 DNA is TGTGCCAGCAGCCCAAGTACCGCAGATACGCAGTATTTT.

The rearrangement joins TRBV20-1 to TRBJ1-5; D may be TRBD1 (5 bases). Looked up from germline, CDR1 is DFQATT and CDR2 is SNEGSKA (reference sequence). Trimming pared 3 bases from V and 3 bases from J, leaving 12 bases between. CDR3 length: 14 amino acids. The CDR3 nucleotides are TGCAGTGCTAGCCGGGACGCACACAATCAGCCCCAGCATTTT. Translated: CSASRDAHNQPQHF.

The V call is TRBV20-1, the J call TRBJ1-1, with TRBD1 as a possible D gene (5 bases). Germline V gene lookup returns CDR1 DFQATT and CDR2 SNEGSKA (reference sequence). The length of the CDR3 is 11 residues. Trimming left V 5 bases short and J 6 bases short, with 10 bases between. CDR3 sequence: CSAEQGAEAFF. CDR3 coding DNA: TGCAGTGCTGAGCAGGGCGCTGAAGCTTTCTTT.

This clonotype was found a few times. This chain uses TRBV6-5 with TRBJ2-5; D is unresolved. CDR1 and CDR2 from the germline V gene are MNHEY and SVGAGI. The CDR3 covers 14 residues. V was trimmed by 2 bases and J by 7 bases, leaving 14 bases between them. CDR3 protein: CASSYGAVGSTQYF. CDR3 nucleotide sequence: TGTGCCAGCAGTTACGGAGCCGTTGGGTCGACCCAGTACTTC.

This clonotype turned up a few times. V gene TRBV11-1 combines with J gene TRBJ2-5; D may be TRBD2 (5 bases). V gave up 3 bases and J gave up 0 bases, with 5 bases separating them. Germline CDR1 and CDR2: SGHAT and FQDESV (reference sequence). The CDR3 contains 13 residues. In DNA, the CDR3 is TGTGCCAGCAGCTTGGACTACCAAGAGACCCAGTACTTC. Translation gives CASSLDYQETQYF.